The 7 T cell receptor beta chains below all came from one sample that was sequenced in a study of T-cell memory formation after mild COVID-19. TCRdb redid the calling of the 5' RACE reads with MiXCR, one entry per CDR3 protein. This sample yields 170,000 or so distinct CDR3 sequences, of which roughly a third are seen a single time; about 12% belongs to the top ten. The sequenced material came from PBMCs or a T cell subset sorted from them (not recorded which). The receptors originated from an adult woman who had mild COVID-19 (a few samples of this study predate the infection). Cell type and time point are not known.

This clonotype occurred a few times. This chain links TRBV3-1 with TRBJ2-3, with 10 bases identical to TRBD2. V shed 6 bases and J 7 bases; nucleotides not matched to a gene: 4. Germline CDR1 is LGHDT and CDR2 is YNNKEL (reference sequence). This CDR3 has 13 residues. Here the CDR3 DNA reads TGTGCCAGCAGACTAGCGGGAACCCATACGCAGTATTTT. Translated: CASRLAGTHTQYF.

This clonotype came up a few times. The V call is TRBV5-1, the J call TRBJ2-7; 8 nucleotides agree with TRBD2. In germline, CDR1 is SGHRS, CDR2 YFSETQ. V lost 1 base and J lost 2; bases outside the gene matches: 8. The CDR3 runs to 16 residues. CDR3 in DNA: TGCGCCAGCAGCTTGACGGGGGGGACTCTACCCTACGAGCAGTACTTC. This gives the protein CASSLTGGTLPYEQYF.

The sample holds a few counts of this clonotype. This rearrangement joins TRBV15 to TRBJ2-7; D is unresolved. This CDR3 has 11 residues. V lost 8 bases to trimming and J lost 1 base, with 6 bases between them. Looked up from germline, CDR1 is LNHNV and CDR2 is YYDKDF (reference sequence). CDR3 in amino acids: CATAGSYEQYF. CDR3 nucleotides: TGTGCCACCGCAGGATCCTACGAGCAGTACTTC.

The chain links TRBV12-3 or TRBV12-4 to TRBJ2-3; TRBD2 aligns across 7 bases. The CDR3 consists of 13 residues. Germline trimming cut 5 bases from V and 9 bases from J; bases unmatched to any gene: 8. The CDR3 coding sequence is TGTGCCAGCAGTCATAGCGGGTCCGCCACGCAGTATTTT. Translating it yields CASSHSGSATQYF.

The rearrangement links TRBV5-1 to TRBJ2-1, with 7 nucleotides matching TRBD1. The CDR3 contains 15 residues. The trim removed 0 bases at V and 4 bases at J, leaving 4 bases unmatched. CDR1 is SGHRS, CDR2 YFSETQ, per germline. As DNA, the CDR3 is TGCGCCAGCAGCTTGGCTCAGGGGGTGTACAATGAGCAGTTCTTC. It encodes CASSLAQGVYNEQFF.

This clonotype has only a few counts. The chain is built from TRBV27 and TRBJ2-7; 8 bases are shared with TRBD1. CDR1 MNHEY and CDR2 SMNVEV come from the germline V gene (reference sequence). The CDR3 has 13 amino acids. Germline trimming cut 5 bases from V and 7 bases from J; bases unmatched to any gene: 7. CDR3 sequence: CASSDAGGREQYF. DNA of the CDR3: TGTGCCAGCAGTGATGCAGGGGGCCGAGAGCAGTACTTC.

This clonotype was counted a few times. The genes are TRBV10-3 and TRBJ1-3; D is possibly TRBD1 (6 bases). The CDR3 spans 15 residues. V lost 1 base, J lost 3 bases, and 10 bases lay in between. Germline CDR1 and CDR2: ENHRY and SYGVKD. The CDR3 nucleotides read TGTGCCATCAGTGAGTTCGGGACAATTGGAAACACCATATATTTT. Its protein is CAISEFGTIGNTIYF.